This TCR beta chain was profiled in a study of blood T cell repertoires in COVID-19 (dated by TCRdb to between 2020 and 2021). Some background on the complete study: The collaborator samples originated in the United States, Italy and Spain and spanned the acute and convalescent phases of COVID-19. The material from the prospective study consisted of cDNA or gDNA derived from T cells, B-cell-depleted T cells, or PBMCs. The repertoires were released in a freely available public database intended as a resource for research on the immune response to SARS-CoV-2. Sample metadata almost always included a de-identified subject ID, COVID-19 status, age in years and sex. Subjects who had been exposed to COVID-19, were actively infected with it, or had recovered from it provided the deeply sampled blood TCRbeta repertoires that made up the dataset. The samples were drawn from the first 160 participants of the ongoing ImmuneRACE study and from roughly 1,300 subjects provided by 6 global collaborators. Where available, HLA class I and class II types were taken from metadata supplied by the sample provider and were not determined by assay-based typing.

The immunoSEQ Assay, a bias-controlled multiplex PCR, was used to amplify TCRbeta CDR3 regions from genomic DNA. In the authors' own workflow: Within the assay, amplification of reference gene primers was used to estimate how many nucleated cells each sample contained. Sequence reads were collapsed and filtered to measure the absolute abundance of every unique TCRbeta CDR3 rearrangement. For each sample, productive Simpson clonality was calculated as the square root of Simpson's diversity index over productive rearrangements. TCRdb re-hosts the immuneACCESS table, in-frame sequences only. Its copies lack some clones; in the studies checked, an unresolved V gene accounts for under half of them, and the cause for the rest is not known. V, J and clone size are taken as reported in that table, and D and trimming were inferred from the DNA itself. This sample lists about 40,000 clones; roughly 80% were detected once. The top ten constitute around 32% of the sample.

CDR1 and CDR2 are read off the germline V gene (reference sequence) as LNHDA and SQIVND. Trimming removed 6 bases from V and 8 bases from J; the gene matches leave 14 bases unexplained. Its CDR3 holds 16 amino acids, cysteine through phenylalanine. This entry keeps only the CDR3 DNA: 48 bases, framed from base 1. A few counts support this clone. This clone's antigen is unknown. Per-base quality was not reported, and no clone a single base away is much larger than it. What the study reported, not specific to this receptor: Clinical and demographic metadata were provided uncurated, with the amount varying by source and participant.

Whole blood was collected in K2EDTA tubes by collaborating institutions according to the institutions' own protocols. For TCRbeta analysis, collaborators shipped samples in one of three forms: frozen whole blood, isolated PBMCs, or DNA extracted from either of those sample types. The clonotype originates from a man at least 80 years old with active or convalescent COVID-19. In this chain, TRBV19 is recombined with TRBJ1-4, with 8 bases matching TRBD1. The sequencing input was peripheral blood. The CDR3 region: CASRPVGARGQEKLFF. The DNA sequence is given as TGTGCCAGTAGACCGGTAGGAGCCAGGGGGCAGGAAAAACTGTTTTTT.